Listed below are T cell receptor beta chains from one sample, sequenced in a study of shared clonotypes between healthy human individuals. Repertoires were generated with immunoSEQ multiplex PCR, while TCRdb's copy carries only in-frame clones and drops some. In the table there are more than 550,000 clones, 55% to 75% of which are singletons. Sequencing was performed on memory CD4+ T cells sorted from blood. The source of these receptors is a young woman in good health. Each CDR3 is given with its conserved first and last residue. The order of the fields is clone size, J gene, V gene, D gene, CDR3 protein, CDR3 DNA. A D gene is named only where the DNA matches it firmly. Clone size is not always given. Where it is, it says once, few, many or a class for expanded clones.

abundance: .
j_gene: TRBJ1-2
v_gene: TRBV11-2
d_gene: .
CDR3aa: CASSFGVKGYGYTF
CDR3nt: TGTGCCAGCAGCTTTGGCGTGAAGGGCTATGGCTACACCTTC

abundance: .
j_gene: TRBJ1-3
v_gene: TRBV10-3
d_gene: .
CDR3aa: CATLRQASSGNTIYF
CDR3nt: TGTGCCACCCTTCGACAGGCGAGCTCTGGAAACACCATATATTTT

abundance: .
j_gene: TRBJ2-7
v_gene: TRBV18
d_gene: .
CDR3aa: CASSPIGAQPPYEQYF
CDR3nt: TGTGCCAGCTCACCAATCGGGGCCCAGCCACCTTACGAGCAGTACTTC

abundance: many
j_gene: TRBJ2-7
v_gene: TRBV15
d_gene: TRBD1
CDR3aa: CATSRGGTVAYEQYF
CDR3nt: TGTGCCACCAGCAGAGGGGGGACAGTTGCCTACGAGCAGTACTTC

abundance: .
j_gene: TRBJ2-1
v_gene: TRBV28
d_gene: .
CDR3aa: CASGGLYNEQFF
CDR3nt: TGTGCCAGCGGGGGACTCTACAATGAGCAGTTCTTC

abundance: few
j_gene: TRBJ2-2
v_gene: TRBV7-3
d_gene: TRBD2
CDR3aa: CASSLGSTSGSTGELFF
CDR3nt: TGTGCCAGCAGCTTAGGTTCTACTAGCGGGAGCACCGGGGAGCTGTTTTTT

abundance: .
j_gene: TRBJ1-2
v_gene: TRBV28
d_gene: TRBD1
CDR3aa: CASSGTGGMNYGYTF
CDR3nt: TGTGCCAGCAGTGGGACAGGGGGCATGAACTATGGCTACACCTTC

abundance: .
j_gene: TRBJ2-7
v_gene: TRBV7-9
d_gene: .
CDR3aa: CASSLKGSGEQYF
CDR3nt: TGCGCCAGCAGCTTGAAAGGGTCCGGGGAGCAGTACTTC

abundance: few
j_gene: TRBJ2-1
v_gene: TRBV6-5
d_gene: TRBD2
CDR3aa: CASSSGLAGGRNEQFF
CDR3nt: TGTGCCAGCAGTTCGGGACTAGCGGGAGGGAGAAATGAGCAGTTCTTC

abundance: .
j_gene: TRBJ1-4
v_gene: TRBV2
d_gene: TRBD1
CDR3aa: CASSEGGTGREKLFF
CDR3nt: TGTGCCAGCAGTGAAGGGGGGACAGGGCGGGAAAAACTGTTTTTT

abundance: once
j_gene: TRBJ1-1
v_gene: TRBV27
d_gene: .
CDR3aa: CASSSRVGNTEAFF
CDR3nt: TGTGCCAGCAGTTCCAGGGTTGGGAACACTGAAGCTTTCTTT

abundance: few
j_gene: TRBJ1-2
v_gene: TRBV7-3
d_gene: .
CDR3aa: CASSLNPGGTAGYTF
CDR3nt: TGTGCCAGCAGCTTAAACCCGGGCGGGACTGCCGGCTACACCTTC

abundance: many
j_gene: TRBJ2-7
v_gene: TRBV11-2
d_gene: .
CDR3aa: CASSLGAYEQYF
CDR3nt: TGTGCCAGCAGCTTAGGAGCCTACGAGCAGTACTTC

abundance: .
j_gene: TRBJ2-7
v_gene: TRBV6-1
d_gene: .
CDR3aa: CASSNGGRGTYEQYF
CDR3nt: TGTGCCAGCAGTAACGGGGGCCGGGGGACCTACGAGCAGTACTTC

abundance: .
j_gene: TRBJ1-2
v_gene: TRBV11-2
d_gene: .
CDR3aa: CASSTLGPGRDGYTF
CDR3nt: TGTGCCAGCAGCACACTTGGCCCGGGGAGAGATGGCTACACCTTC

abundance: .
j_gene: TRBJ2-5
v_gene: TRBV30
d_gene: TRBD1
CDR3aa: CAWSPGGPETQYF
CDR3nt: TGTGCCTGGAGTCCAGGGGGCCCCGAGACCCAGTACTTC

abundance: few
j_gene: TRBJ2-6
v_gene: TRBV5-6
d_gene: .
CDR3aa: CASILTGGRANVLTF
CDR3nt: TGTGCCAGCATCCTGACTGGGGGGAGGGCCAACGTCCTGACTTTC

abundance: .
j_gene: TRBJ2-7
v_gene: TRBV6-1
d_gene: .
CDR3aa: CASSGSRGASYEQYF
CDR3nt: TGTGCCAGCAGCGGAAGCAGGGGGGCCTCCTACGAGCAGTACTTC

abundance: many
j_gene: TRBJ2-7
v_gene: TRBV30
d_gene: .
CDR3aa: CAGTRSSYEQYF
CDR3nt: TGTGCCGGGACACGGAGCTCCTACGAGCAGTACTTC

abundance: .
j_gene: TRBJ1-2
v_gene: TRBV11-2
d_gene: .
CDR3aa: CASSTPRGGGRRGHGYTF
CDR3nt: TGTGCCAGCAGCACCCCGCGTGGGGGGGGGCGTAGGGGTCATGGCTACACCTTC

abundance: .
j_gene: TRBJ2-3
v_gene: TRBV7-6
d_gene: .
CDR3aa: CASSRTVATSTDTQYF
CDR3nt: TGTGCCAGCAGCCGGACTGTTGCAACTAGCACAGATACGCAGTATTTT

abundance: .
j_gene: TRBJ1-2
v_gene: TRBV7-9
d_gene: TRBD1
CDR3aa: CASSLEGQAFYGYTF
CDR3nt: TGTGCCAGCAGCTTAGAGGGACAGGCGTTCTATGGCTACACCTTC

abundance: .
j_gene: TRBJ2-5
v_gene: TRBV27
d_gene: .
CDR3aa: CASSLQGSGETQYF
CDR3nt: TGTGCCAGCAGTCTACAGGGCTCCGGAGAGACCCAGTACTTC

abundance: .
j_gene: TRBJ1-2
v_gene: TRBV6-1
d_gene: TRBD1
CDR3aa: CASSDEGQGLHGYTF
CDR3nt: TGTGCCAGCAGTGACGAGGGACAGGGGTTACATGGCTACACCTTC

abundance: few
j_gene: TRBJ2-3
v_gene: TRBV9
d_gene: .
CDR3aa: CASSVAGDFPTDTQYF
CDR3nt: TGTGCCAGCAGCGTAGCGGGGGATTTCCCCACAGATACGCAGTATTTT

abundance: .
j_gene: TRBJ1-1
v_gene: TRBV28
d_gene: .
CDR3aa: CASRQMSAEAFF
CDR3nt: TGTGCCAGCAGACAGATGAGCGCTGAAGCTTTCTTT

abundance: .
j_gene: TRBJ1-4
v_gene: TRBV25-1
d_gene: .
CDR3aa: CASSDLLEKLFF
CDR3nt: TGTGCCAGCAGTGATTTACTCGAAAAACTGTTTTTT

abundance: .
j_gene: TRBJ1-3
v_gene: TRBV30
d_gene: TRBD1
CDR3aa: CAWSRTGFGNTIYF
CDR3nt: TGTGCCTGGAGCAGGACAGGGTTTGGAAACACCATATATTTT

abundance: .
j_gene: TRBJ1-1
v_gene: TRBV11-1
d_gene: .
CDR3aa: CASSQTAGTEAFF
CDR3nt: TGTGCCAGCAGCCAAACGGCTGGTACTGAAGCTTTCTTT

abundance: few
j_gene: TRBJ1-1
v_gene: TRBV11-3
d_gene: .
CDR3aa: CASSIGEDTEAFF
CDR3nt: TGTGCCAGCAGCATCGGGGAGGACACTGAAGCTTTCTTT

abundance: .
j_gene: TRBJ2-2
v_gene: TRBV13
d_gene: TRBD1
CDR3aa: CASHRSTGSGELFF
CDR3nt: TGTGCCAGTCACCGATCGACAGGGTCCGGGGAGCTGTTTTTT

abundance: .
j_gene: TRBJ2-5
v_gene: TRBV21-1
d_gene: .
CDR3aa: CASSKGKTLQETQYF
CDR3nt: TGTGCCAGCAGCAAAGGGAAAACTCTTCAAGAGACCCAGTACTTC

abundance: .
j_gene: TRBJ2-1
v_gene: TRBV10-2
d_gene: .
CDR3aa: CASSDTLGEQFF
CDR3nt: TGCGCCAGCAGTGATACGCTGGGTGAGCAGTTCTTC

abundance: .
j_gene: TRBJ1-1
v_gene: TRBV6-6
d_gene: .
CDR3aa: CASSSQGNTEAFF
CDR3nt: TGTGCCAGCAGTTCACAGGGGAACACTGAAGCTTTCTTT

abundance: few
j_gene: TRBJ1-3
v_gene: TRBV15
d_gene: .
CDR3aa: CATSRDRGSGNTIYF
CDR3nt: TGTGCCACCAGCAGAGACAGGGGTTCGGGAAACACCATATATTTT

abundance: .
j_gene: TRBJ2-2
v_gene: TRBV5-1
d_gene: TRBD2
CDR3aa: CASSSGLAGGSGELFF
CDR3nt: TGCGCCAGCAGCTCGGGACTAGCGGGAGGATCCGGGGAGCTGTTTTTT